Below, one T cell receptor beta chain is given with its context. The data were obtained in a study of blood T cell repertoires in COVID-19. Study-wide background: The study drew acute and convalescent COVID-19 samples from the United States, Italy and Spain. In each case, the material was cDNA or gDNA derived from T cells, B-cell-depleted T cells, or PBMCs.

V gave up 1 base and J gave up 2 bases, with 9 bases separating them. The CDR3 is made up of 14 amino acids. CDR1 MDHEN and CDR2 SYDVKM come from the germline V gene. Per the original data handling: Cell counts per sample came from amplifying reference gene primers. The protocol was immunoSEQ multiplex PCR, while the TCRdb copy is restricted to in-frame clones and leaves out a portion. The V and J calls and the clone size are those of that table, but D and trimming were determined from the DNA. The profile shows 310,000 or so clones, around 89% of them singletons. V is TRBV28 and J is TRBJ2-7, with a tentative D call TRBD1 (5 bases). This receptor was taken from a woman aged 45 to 65 with active or convalescent COVID-19. Sequencing was done on a sample of peripheral blood. This CDR3 is CASSLLGQTYEQYF. The CDR3 DNA follows: TGTGCCAGCAGTTTATTGGGGCAGACCTACGAGCAGTACTTC. The full variable domain, with the rest looked up from reference TRBV28 and TRBJ2-7, is DVKVTQSSRYLVKRTGEKVFLECVQDMDHENMFWYRQDPGLGLRLIYFSYDVKMKEKGDIPEGYSVSREKKERFSLILESASTNQTSMYLCASSLLGQTYEQYFGPGTRLTVT.